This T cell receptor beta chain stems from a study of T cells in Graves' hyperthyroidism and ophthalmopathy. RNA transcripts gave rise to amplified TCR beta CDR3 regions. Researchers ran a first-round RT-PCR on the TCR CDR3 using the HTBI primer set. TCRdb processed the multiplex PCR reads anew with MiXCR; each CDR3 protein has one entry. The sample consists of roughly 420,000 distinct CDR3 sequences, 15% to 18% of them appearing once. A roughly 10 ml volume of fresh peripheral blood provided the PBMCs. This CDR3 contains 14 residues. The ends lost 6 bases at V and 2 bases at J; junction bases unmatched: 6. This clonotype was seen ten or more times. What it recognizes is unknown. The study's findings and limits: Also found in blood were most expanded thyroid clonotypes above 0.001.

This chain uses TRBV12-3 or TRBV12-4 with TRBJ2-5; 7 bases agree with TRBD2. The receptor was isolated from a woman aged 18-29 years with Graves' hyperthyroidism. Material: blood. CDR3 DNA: TGTGCCAGCAGCCCCGGACTAGGGCAAGAGACCCAGTACTTC. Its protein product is CASSPGLGQETQYF.